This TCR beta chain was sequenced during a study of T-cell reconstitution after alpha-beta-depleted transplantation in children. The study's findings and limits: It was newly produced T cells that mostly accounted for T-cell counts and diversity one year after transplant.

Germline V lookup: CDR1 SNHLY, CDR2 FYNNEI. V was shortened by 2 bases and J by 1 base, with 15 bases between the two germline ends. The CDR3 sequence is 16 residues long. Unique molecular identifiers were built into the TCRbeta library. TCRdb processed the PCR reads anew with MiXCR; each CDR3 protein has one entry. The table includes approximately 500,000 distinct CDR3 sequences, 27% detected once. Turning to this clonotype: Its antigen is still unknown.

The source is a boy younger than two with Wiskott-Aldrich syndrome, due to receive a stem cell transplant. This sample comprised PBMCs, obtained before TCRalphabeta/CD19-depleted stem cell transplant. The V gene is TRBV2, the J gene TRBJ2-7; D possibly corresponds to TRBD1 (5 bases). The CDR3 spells CASSETWGIPSYEQYF. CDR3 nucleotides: TGTGCCAGCAGTGAAACATGGGGCATCCCGTCCTACGAGCAGTACTTC.